This paragraph covers one T cell receptor (beta chain) sequence. Its recognized antigen is unknown. Base-call qualities are not available, and no considerably larger clone is one nucleotide away. The data are from a study of blood T cells in healthy people across ages (dated by TCRdb to the mid-2010s). For the wider study: Template switching captured roughly one uniquely barcoded TCR beta cDNA molecule per two T cells in model experiments. Two additional independent replicas of 1 million unique cDNA reads from the same blood draw were analyzed for two donors (one aged 18 to 30 and one aged 80 or older). Donors of different ages were randomly distributed across sequencing lanes to avoid experimental bias. The donors were split into four age groups: young (average approximately 16 years), middle-aged (roughly 40), aged (approximately 60) and long-lived (under 85). Using deep sequencing normalized with unique cDNA molecular identifiers, the study measured how TCR beta repertoire diversity changes with age.

The library was built by means of 5' RACE. Reads for this sample came from an Illumina HiSeq 2500. A second PCR of 7 to 11 cycles was run with a J-beta primer mix and a sample-barcoded 5' primer. A template-switch 5' adaptor carrying 12 random nucleotides introduced a unique molecular identifier onto each TCR beta cDNA molecule. At least 2.5 million CDR3-containing paired-end reads were obtained from each sample. First-strand cDNA synthesis was performed from all RNA using the Mint cDNA synthesis kit, with priming by a TRBC-specific oligonucleotide. All cDNA was treated with uracil-DNA glycosylase and then went through a first 18-cycle PCR with the universal primers M1SS and BC2_uni_R. The published analysis was carried out like this. Each sample was normalized by randomly selecting 1 million high-quality reads, each carrying a distinct molecular identifier. Reads sharing molecular identifiers were discarded rather than binned into consensus sequences. CDR3 identification, clonotype clustering and error correction used MiTCR with a Q25 quality threshold and the strictest error-elimination algorithm. A nonparametric unseen species model with Euler transformation was used to estimate lower-bound total TCR beta diversity. TCRdb redid the processing of the public reads, applying fastp at Q25 and MiXCR, and retained in-frame beta chains. Entries are consolidated by CDR3 protein sequence, retaining the most common genes and DNA. TCRdb, rather than the study authors, made the V and J calls. This sample has approximately 1,000,000 distinct CDR3 sequences in its table, and around two fifths of those were observed once. About 12% of the sample is in the top ten clones.

Reading the germline V gene (reference sequence) gives CDR1 DFQATT and CDR2 SNEGSKA. At the junction V is shortened by 6 bases and J by 0 bases, with 15 bases in between. The CDR3 numbers 15 residues from cysteine through phenylalanine. CDR3 DNA only is kept here, 45 bases in frame from base 1. The donors were roughly 39 Caucasian individuals from Russia, aged about 6 to 95 years, who were systemically healthy. Each donor gave about 10 milliliters of peripheral blood, drawn into EDTA-treated Vacutainer tubes. Ficoll-Paque density-gradient centrifugation was used to isolate PBMCs, with at least 7 million per sample. Trizol reagent was used to extract total RNA from the PBMCs, yielding at least 5 micrograms per sample. Naive CD45RAhigh/CD27high T cell percentages were measured by flow cytometry on a PBMC aliquot from every donor. Here is what the overall study found, with its caveats: As age increased, observed TCR beta diversity per million T cells dropped in a roughly linear way, and a significant reduction was already evident by age about 40. Donor CMV infection status was unknown, potentially confounding age-related changes in expanded clonotypes. Compared with the aged group, the long-lived group had more naive CD4+ T cells, fewer expanded clones and increased TCR diversity, a pattern suggesting age selection. Estimates of total diversity based on one million sequenced T cells were considered lower bounds and underestimates. Since profiling was done on bulk unsorted PBMCs, naive and antigen-experienced compartments could not be conclusively compared. A strong correlation was found between observed TCR beta diversity and the percentage of naive T cells measured by flow cytometry.

The rearrangement joined TRBV20-1 to TRBJ1-5; no D segment can be confidently identified. The sample consisted of blood. This clonotype was sampled from a young man in good health. The CDR3: CSATAGSYSNQPQHF. The sequence in DNA is TGCAGTGCGACTGCCGGATCCTATAGCAATCAGCCCCAGCATTTT.